This T cell receptor beta chain was found in a study of cytomegalovirus exposure and HLA in healthy donors. General study findings and limits: Many donors shared some public TCRs, even though most TCR sequences were rare. The authors later linked a missense DCLRE1C variant to TCR beta V- and J-gene trimming. The classifier reportedly diagnosed cytomegalovirus status with high sensitivity and specificity. A later analysis associated 16,951 TCR beta sequences with HLA alleles at a 0.05 false discovery rate.

A word on this clone: The antigen remains unidentified.

J lost 4 bases, V lost 9 bases, and 3 bases had no gene match. CDR3 size: 13 residues. Germline-derived CDR1 and CDR2 are ENHRY and SYGVKD. Use of 60 Vbeta and 13 Jbeta primers characterized the PCR. TCRdb's copy holds only in-frame clones and misses some; the assay was immunoSEQ multiplex PCR. The profile shows about 260,000 clones, more than 55% of them singletons. This clonotype was obtained from a female donor in good health and CMV-seronegative. Source material: PBMCs. The V and J genes are TRBV10-3 and TRBJ2-1, with 10 bases identical to TRBD2. For the CDR3, the DNA is TGTGCCATGGGACTAGCGAAGTACAATGAGCAGTTCTTC. It encodes CAMGLAKYNEQFF.